This T cell receptor beta chain was captured by sequencing in a study of T cell responses to AZD1222 COVID-19 vaccine. The protocol was immunoSEQ multiplex PCR, while the TCRdb copy is restricted to in-frame clones and leaves out a portion. Here the sample spans roughly 140,000 clones, roughly 92% being singletons. Trimming stripped 8 bases from V and 2 bases from J, with 18 bases between. Germline CDR1 SGHAT, CDR2 FQDESV (reference sequence). CDR3 length: 15 amino acids. The TCR originated in an adult in good health. The V and J genes are TRBV11-1 and TRBJ1-2; the D gene is possibly TRBD1 (6 bases). The specimen comprised peripheral blood, sampled on day 0 of AZD1222 vaccination. CDR3 coding DNA: TGTGCCAGCGCTCCCGGGGGGACACTCAACTATGGCTACACCTTC. Translated: CASAPGGTLNYGYTF. Full variable domain (remainder filled in from reference TRBV11-1 and TRBJ1-2): EAEVAQSPRYKITEKSQAVAFWCDPISGHATLYWYRQILGQGPELLVQFQDESVVDDSQLPKDRFSAERLKGVDSTLKIQPAELGDSAMYLCASAPGGTLNYGYTFGSGTRLTVV.